A single sample is the source of the 24 T cell receptor beta chains below, sequenced in a study of neurological immune-mediated disorders. Using its own MiXCR run on the 5' RACE reads, TCRdb lists one record per CDR3 protein. The data contain about 55,000 distinct CDR3 sequences, roughly 4.4% of them seen just once; the ten biggest clones take up approximately 2.8%. The sequenced sample consisted of PBMCs. These receptors all come from a man in his forties or fifties with multiple sclerosis.

This clonotype was counted at least ten times. This chain connects TRBV6-5 to TRBJ2-2, with D perhaps matching TRBD1 (6 bases). Trimming removed 4 bases from V and 4 bases from J, with 7 bases in between. Germline V gives CDR1 MNHEY, CDR2 SVGAGI. The CDR3 sequence is 13 residues long. CDR3 protein: CASSSRGTGELFF. CDR3 DNA: TGTGCCAGCAGTTCCAGGGGCACCGGGGAGCTGTTTTTT.

This clonotype came up many times. The chain has TRBV4-1 and TRBJ2-1; no reliable D call. The CDR3 consists of 12 residues. The V gene's germline CDR1 is MGHRA and CDR2 YSYEKL. The V end was cut by 2 bases, the J end by 7 bases, with 6 bases between. CDR3 in amino acids: CASSQKSNEQFF. CDR3 in DNA: TGCGCCAGCAGCCAAAAGTCAAATGAGCAGTTCTTC.

This clonotype was detected ten times or more. The chain employs TRBV27 and TRBJ1-2; D not certain. The CDR3 spans 15 residues. Germline CDR1 and CDR2: MNHEY and SMNVEV (reference sequence). With 6 bases removed from V and 4 bases from J, the gap between germline ends came to 18 bases. CDR3: CASSPPRRLSYGYTF. CDR3 sequence (DNA): TGTGCCAGCAGCCCCCCCCGCCGTCTGAGCTATGGCTACACCTTC.

This clonotype was recorded at least ten times. V usage is TRBV4-1 and J usage is TRBJ2-5, with D perhaps TRBD1 (6 bases). V lost 5 bases and J 4 bases, leaving 20 bases between the germline ends. The CDR3 is 16 amino acids. Germline loops: CDR1 MGHRA, CDR2 YSYEKL. CDR3: CASSDIGGPGGETQYF. The CDR3 DNA sequence: TGCGCCAGCAGCGATATAGGGGGTCCGGGCGGAGAGACCCAGTACTTC.

This clonotype came up many times. V usage is TRBV20-1 and J usage is TRBJ1-1; unclear D gene. This CDR3 region has 16 residues. Trimming pared 5 bases from V and 2 bases from J, leaving 21 bases between. Germline V gene lookup returns CDR1 DFQATT and CDR2 SNEGSKA (reference sequence). CDR3: CSALHPLSFSNTEAFF. CDR3 DNA sequence: TGCAGTGCTTTACACCCTCTCAGTTTCTCTAACACTGAAGCTTTCTTT.

The table lists this clonotype with a few counts. Possible read error: a much larger clone is one base away. The CDR3 sequence: CASSLAWKGYEQYF. CDR3 nucleotide sequence: TGTGCCAGCAGCTTGGCCTGGAAGGGCTACGAGCAGTACTTC. The chain recombines TRBV5-5 with TRBJ2-7; D remains ambiguous. The CDR3 extends over 14 amino acids. Between the trimmed V and J ends, which lost 0 bases and 3 bases, there was a span of 10 bases. Germline V gene sequence: CDR1 SGHKS, CDR2 YYEKEE (reference sequence).

This clonotype was observed at least ten times. This rearrangement joins TRBV5-6 to TRBJ2-7, with 11 bases fitting TRBD1. There are 15 residues in the CDR3. The trim removed 4 bases at V and 0 bases at J, leaving 3 bases unmatched. The germline V gene encodes CDR1 SGHDT and CDR2 YYEEEE. The chain's CDR3 is CASSGGTGGSYEQYF. The DNA of the CDR3 is TGTGCCAGCAGCGGGGGGACAGGGGGCTCCTACGAGCAGTACTTC. Variable domain in full (rest from reference TRBV5-6 and TRBJ2-7): DAGVTQSPTHLIKTRGQQVTLRCSPKSGHDTVSWYQQALGQGPQFIFQYYEEEERQRGNFPDRFSGHQFPNYSSELNVNALLLGDSALYLCASSGGTGGSYEQYFGPGTRLTVT.

This clonotype was detected ten times or more. The chain links TRBV10-3 to TRBJ1-1, with TRBD1 matching 7 bases. Trimming at V came to 1 base and at J to 4 bases, leaving 3 bases not matched to a gene. Germline CDR1 and CDR2: ENHRY and SYGVKD. The CDR3 extends over 14 amino acids. Here the CDR3 DNA reads TGTGCCATCAGTGAGTTAACAGGGGCCACTGAAGCTTTCTTT. It codes for CAISELTGATEAFF.

Points on this clonotype: This sequence may be a read error, since a much larger clone differs from it by one base. The DNA of the CDR3 is TGTGCCAGCAGCCTAACAGGGAGGGAGACCCAGTACTTC. Its protein product is CASSLTGRETQYF. The chain has TRBV5-5 and TRBJ2-5; D tentatively reads TRBD1 or TRBD2 (6 bases each). Trimming pared 4 bases from V and 5 bases from J, leaving 12 bases between. Germline loops: CDR1 SGHKS, CDR2 YYEKEE (reference sequence). This CDR3 has 13 amino acids.

This clonotype came up many times. The chain has TRBV11-2 and TRBJ2-1, with TRBD1 matching over 8 bases. There are 16 residues in the CDR3. V lost 6 bases to trimming and J lost 6 bases; unmatched junction nucleotides: 13. Per germline, CDR1 SGHAT and CDR2 FQNNGV. CDR3 in DNA: TGTGCCAGCAGACCATTACAGGGGGAGACCACCAATGAGCAGTTCTTC. It is translated as CASRPLQGETTNEQFF. Full variable domain (remainder filled in from reference TRBV11-2 and TRBJ2-1): EAGVAQSPRYKIIEKRQSVAFWCNPISGHATLYWYQQILGQGPKLLIQFQNNGVVDDSQLPKDRFSAERLKGVDSTLKIQPAKLEDSAVYLCASRPLQGETTNEQFFGPGTRLTVL.

This clonotype showed up many times. The rearrangement links TRBV5-1 to TRBJ2-1; maybe TRBD2 (6 bases). Trimming stripped 3 bases from V and 1 base from J, with 11 bases between. Germline V gene data show CDR1 as SGHRS and CDR2 as YFSETQ. The CDR3 has 15 residues. The CDR3 DNA reads as TGCGCCAGCAGCTGGGGTAGCGGATCCTACAATGAGCAGTTCTTC. It codes for CASSWGSGSYNEQFF.

In its sample, this clonotype was seen many times. The chain links TRBV5-8 to TRBJ2-1, with TRBD2 matching over 13 bases. The V gene end was trimmed by 4 bases and the J gene end by 10 bases; junction bases not matched to a gene: 11. The CDR3 is 16 residues long. Germline-derived CDR1 and CDR2 are SGHTS and YDEGEE. The CDR3 nucleotides are TGTGCCAGCAGCCCCCCCTGGACTAGCGGGGGTCTGGAGCAGTTCTTC. Its protein product is CASSPPWTSGGLEQFF. The full variable domain, with the rest looked up from reference TRBV5-8 and TRBJ2-1, is EAGVTQSPTHLIKTRGQQATLRCSPISGHTSVYWYQQALGLGLQFLLWYDEGEERNRGNFPPRFSGRQFPNYSSELNVNALELEDSALYLCASSPPWTSGGLEQFFGPGTRLTVL.

This clonotype turned up a few times. The rearrangement links TRBV29-1 to TRBJ2-2, with 12 bases matching TRBD1. Looked up from germline, CDR1 is SQVTM and CDR2 is ANQGSEA. V lost 6 bases, J lost 3 bases, and 5 bases stayed unmatched. The CDR3 is made up of 15 amino acids. Here the CDR3 DNA reads TGCAGCGTCGCGGGACAGGGGGCTTACACCGGGGAGCTGTTTTTT. As protein: CSVAGQGAYTGELFF.

Ten or more counts support this clonotype. The rearrangement links TRBV20-1 to TRBJ1-5, with D maybe TRBD1 (6 bases). CDR1 is DFQATT and CDR2 is SNEGSKA in the germline V gene (reference sequence). Deletions cut 6 bases from V and 1 base from J, with 13 bases between. This CDR3 has 14 amino acids. DNA of the CDR3: TGCAGTGCGGGGAGGGGGGCAAGCAATCAGCCCCAGCATTTT. Its translation is CSAGRGASNQPQHF.

Many counts were recorded for this clonotype. The chain is built from TRBV28 and TRBJ1-1, with D perhaps TRBD1 (5 bases). The V and J ends lost 8 bases and 10 bases respectively, with 23 bases between them. From germline, CDR1 is MDHEN and CDR2 SYDVKM. This CDR3 contains 14 residues. The CDR3 loop reads CASGLRGREETAFF. The CDR3 nucleotides read TGTGCCAGCGGACTTCGCGGCAGGGAGGAGACAGCTTTCTTT.

The table lists this clonotype with many counts. The CDR3 loop reads CASSFAGRSTDTQYF. CDR3 in DNA: TGTGCCAGCAGCTTCGCAGGTCGTTCCACAGATACGCAGTATTTT. The rearrangement links TRBV7-9 to TRBJ2-3, with D unclear. The CDR3 loop spans 15 amino acids. CDR1 is SEHNR and CDR2 is FQNEAQ in the germline V gene (reference sequence). V shed 3 bases and J shed 2 bases, with 12 bases lying between them.

This clonotype was observed many times. The CDR3 coding sequence is TGCAGTGCTAGGCTGACTAGCGGGTCACTCTACTACAATGAGCAGTTCTTC. Its protein product is CSARLTSGSLYYNEQFF. The J gene is TRBJ2-1, the V gene TRBV20-1, with 10 bases fitting TRBD2. CDR1 is DFQATT and CDR2 is SNEGSKA in the germline V gene (reference sequence). This CDR3 is built from 17 residues. With V trimmed by 3 bases and J by 3 bases, 11 bases remained unmatched.

Relative to its sample, this clonotype is medium-sized (0.01 to 0.1%). The chain is built from TRBV5-1 and TRBJ2-7; TRBD2 matches at 11 bases. CDR1 SGHRS and CDR2 YFSETQ come from the germline V gene. With V trimmed by 0 bases and J by 5 bases, 13 bases remained unmatched. CDR3 length equals 18 residues. CDR3 nucleotides: TGCGCCAGCAGCTTGGTTTCGACTAGCGGGATTGGGATCCACGAGCAGTACTTC. Protein: CASSLVSTSGIGIHEQYF.

Notes on this clonotype: This clone may be a read error of a much larger clone one base away. The chain joins TRBV9 to TRBJ2-2; the match to TRBD1 covers 7 bases. Germline CDR1 is SGDLS and CDR2 is YYNGEE. The CDR3 sequence is 15 residues long. V shed 2 bases, J shed 5 bases, and the junction held 6 bases outside the gene matches. The CDR3 reads CASSVRTGATGELFF. DNA of the CDR3: TGTGCCAGCAGCGTGCGGACAGGCGCTACCGGGGAGCTGTTTTTT.

This clonotype showed up many times. CDR3 in amino acids: CASSFLGRHEQFF. Written as DNA, the CDR3 is TGTGCCAGCAGTTTTCTAGGGCGGCATGAGCAGTTCTTC. The chain recombines TRBV27 with TRBJ2-1; no clear D gene. Trimming took 3 bases from V and 8 from J, leaving 11 bases between them. The CDR3 is 13 residues long. Germline V CDR1 and CDR2: MNHEY, SMNVEV (reference sequence).

This clonotype was observed a handful of times. DNA of the CDR3: TGTGCCAGCGGTCAGGGGGCAGGAAACACCATATATTTT. Amino acid sequence: CASGQGAGNTIYF. The rearrangement joins TRBV7-9 to TRBJ1-3; 8 bases align to TRBD1. Germline CDR1 reads SEHNR; CDR2 reads FQNEAQ (reference sequence). CDR3 size: 13 residues. The J segment lost 4 bases and the V segment lost 8 bases, leaving 4 bases of the junction unmatched.

This clonotype has only a few counts. The V gene is TRBV2, the J gene TRBJ1-5; D is undetermined. Germline CDR1 is SNHLY and CDR2 is FYNNEI. CDR3 length: 15 residues. The V and J ends lost 2 bases and 7 bases respectively, with 15 bases between them. The CDR3 DNA is TGTGCCAGCAGTGAACTGAGGGCGGGGAACCAGCCCCAGCATTTT. Translating it yields CASSELRAGNQPQHF.

This clonotype showed up many times. The rearrangement links TRBV10-3 to TRBJ2-3; perhaps TRBD1 as D (5 bases). V was pared by 2 bases and J by 6 bases, with 12 bases between. The CDR3 extends over 14 amino acids. Germline CDR1 reads ENHRY; CDR2 reads SYGVKD. The CDR3: CAISERGQLDTQYF. CDR3 in DNA: TGTGCCATCAGTGAGAGGGGTCAGCTGGATACGCAGTATTTT.

The table lists this clonotype with many counts. The rearrangement joins TRBV11-2 to TRBJ2-5; tentatively, D is TRBD2 (5 bases). This CDR3 spans 16 amino acids. Trimming left V 0 bases short and J 5 bases short, with 16 bases between. Per the germline V gene, CDR1 is SGHAT and CDR2 is FQNNGV. CDR3 bases: TGTGCCAGCAGCTTAGAGGACTCGTGGGGTACGGAGACCCAGTACTTC. It specifies CASSLEDSWGTETQYF.